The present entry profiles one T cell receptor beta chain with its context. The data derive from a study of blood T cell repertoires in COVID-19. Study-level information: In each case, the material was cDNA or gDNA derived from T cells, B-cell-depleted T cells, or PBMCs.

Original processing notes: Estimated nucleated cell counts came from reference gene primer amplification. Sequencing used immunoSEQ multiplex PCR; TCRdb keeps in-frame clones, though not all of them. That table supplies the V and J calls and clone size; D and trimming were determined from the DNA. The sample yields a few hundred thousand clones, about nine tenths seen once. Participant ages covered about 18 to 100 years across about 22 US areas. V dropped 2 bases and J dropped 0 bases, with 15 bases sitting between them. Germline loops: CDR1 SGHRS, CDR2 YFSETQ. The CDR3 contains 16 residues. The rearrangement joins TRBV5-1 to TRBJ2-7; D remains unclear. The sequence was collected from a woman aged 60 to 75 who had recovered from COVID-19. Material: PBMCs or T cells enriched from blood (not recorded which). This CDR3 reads CASSFGLYRTSYEQYF. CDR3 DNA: TGCGCCAGCAGCTTCGGGTTGTATCGTACCTCCTACGAGCAGTACTTC.